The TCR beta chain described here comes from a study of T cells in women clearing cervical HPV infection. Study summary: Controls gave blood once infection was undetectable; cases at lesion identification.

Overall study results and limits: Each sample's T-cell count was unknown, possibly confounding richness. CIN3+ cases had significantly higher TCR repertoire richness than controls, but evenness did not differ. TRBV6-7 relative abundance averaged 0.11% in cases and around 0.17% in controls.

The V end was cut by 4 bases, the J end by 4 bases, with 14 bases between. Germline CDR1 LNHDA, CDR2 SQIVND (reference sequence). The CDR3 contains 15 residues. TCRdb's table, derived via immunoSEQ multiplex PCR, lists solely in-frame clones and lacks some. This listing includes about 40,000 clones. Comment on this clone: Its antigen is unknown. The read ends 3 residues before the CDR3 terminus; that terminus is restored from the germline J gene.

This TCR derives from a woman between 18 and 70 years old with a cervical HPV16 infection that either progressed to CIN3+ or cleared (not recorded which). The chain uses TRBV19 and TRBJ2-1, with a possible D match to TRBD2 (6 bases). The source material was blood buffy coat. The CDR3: CASSTGRGTYNEQFF. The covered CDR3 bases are TGTGCCAGTAGTACCGGGAGAGGGACTTACAATGAG.